This T cell receptor beta chain derives from a study of cytomegalovirus exposure and HLA in healthy donors. Overall study results and limits: Later analysis demonstrated an association between a missense DCLRE1C variant and TCR beta V- and J-gene trimming. HLA alleles were associated with 15,000 to 20,000 TCR beta sequences in a later analysis at 0.05 false discovery rate.

Of note for this clone: What it binds is not known.

Germline V gene sequence: CDR1 SGHTS, CDR2 YDEGEE. The CDR3 covers 13 residues. Trimming removed 1 base from V and 4 bases from J, with 8 bases in between. 13 Jbeta primers and 60 Vbeta primers were used for the PCR. TCRdb keeps only in-frame clones here, not all; method: immunoSEQ multiplex PCR. The sample consists of around 88,000 clones, 78% of them appearing once. The chain combines TRBV5-8 with TRBJ1-1; D may be TRBD1 (6 bases). This TCR came from a woman aged 40 to 49 in good health and CMV-seropositive. Sequencing was done on a sample of PBMCs. CDR3 nucleotide sequence: TGTGCCAGCAGCTTGTACAGGGCCACTGAAGCTTTCTTT. Translated, it gives CASSLYRATEAFF.